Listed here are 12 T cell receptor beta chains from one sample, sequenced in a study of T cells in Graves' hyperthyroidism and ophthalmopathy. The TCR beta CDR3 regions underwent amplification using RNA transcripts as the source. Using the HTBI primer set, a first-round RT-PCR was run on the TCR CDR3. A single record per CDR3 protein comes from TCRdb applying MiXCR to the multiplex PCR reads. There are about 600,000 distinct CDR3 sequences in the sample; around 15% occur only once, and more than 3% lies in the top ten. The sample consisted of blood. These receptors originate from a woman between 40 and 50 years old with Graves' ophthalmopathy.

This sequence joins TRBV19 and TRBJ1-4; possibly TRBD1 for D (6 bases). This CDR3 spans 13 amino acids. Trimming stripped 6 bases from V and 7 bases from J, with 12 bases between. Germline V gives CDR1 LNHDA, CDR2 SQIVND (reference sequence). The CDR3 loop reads CASSWGQGEKLFF. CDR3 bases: TGTGCCAGTAGCTGGGGGCAGGGTGAAAAACTGTTTTTT.

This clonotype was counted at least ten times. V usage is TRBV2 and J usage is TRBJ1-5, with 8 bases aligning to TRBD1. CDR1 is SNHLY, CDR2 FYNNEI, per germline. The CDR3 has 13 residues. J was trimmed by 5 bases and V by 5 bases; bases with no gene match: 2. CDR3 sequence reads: CASSPQGDQPQHF. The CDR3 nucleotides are TGTGCCAGCAGTCCACAGGGGGATCAGCCCCAGCATTTT.

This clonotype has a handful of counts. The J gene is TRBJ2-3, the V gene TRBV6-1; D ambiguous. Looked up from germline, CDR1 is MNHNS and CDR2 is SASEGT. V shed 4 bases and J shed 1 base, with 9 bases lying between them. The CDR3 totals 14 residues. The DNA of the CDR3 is TGTGCCAGCAGTGGAGTTCTACGCACAGATACGCAGTATTTT. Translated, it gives CASSGVLRTDTQYF.

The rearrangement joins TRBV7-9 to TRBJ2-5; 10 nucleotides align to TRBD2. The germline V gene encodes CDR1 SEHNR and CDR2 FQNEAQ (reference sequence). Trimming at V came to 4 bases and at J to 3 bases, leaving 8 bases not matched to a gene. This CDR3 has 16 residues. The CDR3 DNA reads TGTGCCAGCAGCTCGTCTATAAGCGGGAGGGAAGAGACCCAGTACTTC. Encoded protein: CASSSSISGREETQYF.

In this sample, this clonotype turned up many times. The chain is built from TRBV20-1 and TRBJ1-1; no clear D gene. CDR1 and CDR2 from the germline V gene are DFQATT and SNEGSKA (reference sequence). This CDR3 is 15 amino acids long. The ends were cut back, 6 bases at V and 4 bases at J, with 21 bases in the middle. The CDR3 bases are TGCAGTGCCGGAACAACCGGTCCTGTGGGCACTGAAGCTTTCTTT. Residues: CSAGTTGPVGTEAFF.

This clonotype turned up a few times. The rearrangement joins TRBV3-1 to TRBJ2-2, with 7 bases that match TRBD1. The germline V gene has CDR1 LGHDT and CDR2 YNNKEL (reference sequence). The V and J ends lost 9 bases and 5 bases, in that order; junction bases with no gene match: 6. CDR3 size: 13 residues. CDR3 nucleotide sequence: TGTGCCAGTCGGGACAGTAGGACCGGGGAGCTGTTTTTT. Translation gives CASRDSRTGELFF.

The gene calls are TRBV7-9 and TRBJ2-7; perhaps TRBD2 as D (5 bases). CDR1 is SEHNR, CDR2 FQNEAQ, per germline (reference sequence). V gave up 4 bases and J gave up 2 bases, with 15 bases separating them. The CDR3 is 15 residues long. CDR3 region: CASSSPEGKTYEQYF. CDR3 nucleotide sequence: TGTGCCAGCAGCTCCCCCGAGGGAAAAACCTACGAGCAGTACTTC. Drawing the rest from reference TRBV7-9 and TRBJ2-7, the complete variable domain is DTGVSQNPRHKITKRGQNVTFRCDPISEHNRLYWYRQTLGQGPEFLTYFQNEAQLEKSRLLSDRFSAERPKGSFSTLEIQRTEQGDSAMYLCASSSPEGKTYEQYFGPGTRLTVT.

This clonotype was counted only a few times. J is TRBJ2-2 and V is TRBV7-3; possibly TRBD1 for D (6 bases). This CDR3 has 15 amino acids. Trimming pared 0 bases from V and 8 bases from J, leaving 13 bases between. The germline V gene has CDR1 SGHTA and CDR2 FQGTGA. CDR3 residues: CASSLTPRGQGELFF. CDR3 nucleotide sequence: TGTGCCAGCAGCTTAACGCCCAGGGGTCAGGGGGAGCTGTTTTTT.

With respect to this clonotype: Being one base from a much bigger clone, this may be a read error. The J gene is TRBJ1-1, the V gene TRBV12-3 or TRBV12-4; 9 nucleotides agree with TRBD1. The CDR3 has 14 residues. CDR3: CAGSLHRGHTEAFF. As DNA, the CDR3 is TGTGCCGGCAGCCTCCACAGGGGGCACACTGAAGCTTTCTTT.

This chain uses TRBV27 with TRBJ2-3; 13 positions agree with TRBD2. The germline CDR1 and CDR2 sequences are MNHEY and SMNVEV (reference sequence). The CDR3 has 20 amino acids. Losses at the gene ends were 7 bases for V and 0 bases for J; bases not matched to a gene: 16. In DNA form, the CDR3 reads TGTGCCAGCACCCGGGGTACCCAGACTAGCGGGAGGACTAGCACAGATACGCAGTATTTT. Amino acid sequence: CASTRGTQTSGRTSTDTQYF.

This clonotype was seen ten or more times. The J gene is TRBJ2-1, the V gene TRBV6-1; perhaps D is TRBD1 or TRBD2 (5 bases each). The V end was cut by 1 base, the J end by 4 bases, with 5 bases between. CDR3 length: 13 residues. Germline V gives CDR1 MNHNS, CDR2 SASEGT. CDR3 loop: CASSEGGYNEQFF. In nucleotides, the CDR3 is TGTGCCAGCAGTGAAGGGGGGTACAATGAGCAGTTCTTC.

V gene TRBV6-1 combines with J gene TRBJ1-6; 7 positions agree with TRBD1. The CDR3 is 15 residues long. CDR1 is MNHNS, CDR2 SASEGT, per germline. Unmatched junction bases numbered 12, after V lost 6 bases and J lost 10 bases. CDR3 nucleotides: TGTGCCAGCAGCCCGACAGGGCTGGTTCGGTCACCCCTCCACTTT. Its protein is CASSPTGLVRSPLHF.